These 25 T cell receptor beta chains originate from one sample sequenced in a study of siplizumab effects on memory and regulatory T cells. Profiling relied on immunoSEQ multiplex PCR, and the TCRdb table lists in-frame clones only, not all of them. The sample has approximately 100,000 clones; about 90% are singletons. Source material: Tregs sorted from blood. Source of these receptors: a human donor in good health.

J is TRBJ1-1 and V is TRBV20-1; possible D gene TRBD1, 5 bases. V gave up 7 bases and J gave up 8 bases, with 11 bases separating them. Germline CDR1 is DFQATT and CDR2 is SNEGSKA (reference sequence). There are 10 residues in the CDR3. The CDR3 loop is CSVWDAEAFF. In DNA form, the CDR3 reads TGCAGTGTTTGGGACGCCGAAGCTTTCTTT.

The genes are TRBV19 and TRBJ2-1; 10 nucleotides align to TRBD2. This CDR3 region has 16 residues. In germline, CDR1 is LNHDA, CDR2 SQIVND (reference sequence). Germline trimming cut 6 bases from V and 4 bases from J; bases unmatched to any gene: 9. The CDR3 coding sequence is TGTGCCAGTAGGCCTAGCGGGAGTGGTGGTTACAATGAGCAGTTCTTC. Residues: CASRPSGSGGYNEQFF.

The gene calls are TRBV5-6 and TRBJ1-5; perhaps TRBD1 as D (5 bases). Deletions cut 0 bases from V and 7 bases from J, with 11 bases between. The CDR3 is 14 residues long. Germline V gene sequence: CDR1 SGHDT, CDR2 YYEEEE. The CDR3 region has the DNA TGTGCCAGCAGCTTGGGGGGGTACGGGCAGCCCCAGCATTTT. As protein: CASSLGGYGQPQHF. Variable domain in full (rest from reference TRBV5-6 and TRBJ1-5): DAGVTQSPTHLIKTRGQQVTLRCSPKSGHDTVSWYQQALGQGPQFIFQYYEEEERQRGNFPDRFSGHQFPNYSSELNVNALLLGDSALYLCASSLGGYGQPQHFGDGTRLSIL.

In DNA form, the CDR3 reads TGTGCCAGTAACAACCGGGACAGGGAAGCCGGGGAGCTGTTTTTT. Residues: CASNNRDREAGELFF. The chain recombines TRBV19 with TRBJ2-2, with 9 bases fitting TRBD1. This CDR3 is 15 amino acids long. CDR1 is LNHDA, CDR2 SQIVND, per germline (reference sequence). After removal of 7 bases from V and 6 bases from J, the junction contained 9 bases not matched to a gene.

The chain uses TRBV6-1 and TRBJ2-4, with a possible D match to TRBD2 (5 bases). Germline assignment: CDR1 MNHNS and CDR2 SASEGT. CDR3 length: 13 amino acids. The ends were cut back, 5 bases at V and 6 bases at J, with 11 bases in the middle. CDR3 protein: CASSLTTGNIQYF. CDR3 bases: TGTGCCAGCAGTCTGACTACCGGAAACATTCAGTACTTC.

The chain employs TRBV7-9 and TRBJ2-3; unclear D gene. Trimming removed 3 bases at V and 6 bases at J, with 7 bases between. CDR3 length: 12 amino acids. The germline gives CDR1 SEHNR, CDR2 FQNEAQ (reference sequence). This CDR3 reads CASSFPGDTQYF. The CDR3, as DNA: TGTGCCAGCAGCTTCCCGGGTGATACGCAGTATTTT.

V gene TRBV5-4 combines with J gene TRBJ2-3; a weak D match, TRBD2 (6 bases). Germline V CDR1 and CDR2: SGHNT, YYREEE (reference sequence). The V end lost 4 bases, the J end lost 3 bases, and 18 bases lay between the germline ends. This CDR3 is built from 16 residues. CDR3: CASSPGDGWGTDTQYF. The CDR3 region has the DNA TGTGCCAGCAGCCCGGGGGATGGGTGGGGGACAGATACGCAGTATTTT.

The V gene is TRBV1, the J gene TRBJ2-3; the D call of TRBD2 is as the table states it, not checked on the DNA. TRBV1 is an annotated pseudogene. The CDR3 runs to 15 residues. The CDR3 DNA reads TGCACCAGCAGTCGAGCGGGAGTAACCACAGATACGCAGTATTTT. This sequence encodes CTSSRAGVTTDTQYF.

The chain has TRBV19 and TRBJ2-2; D is unresolved. CDR3 size: 18 residues. The germline gives CDR1 LNHDA, CDR2 SQIVND (reference sequence). V lost 2 bases to trimming and J lost 2 bases, with 18 bases between them. The CDR3 DNA is TGTGCCAGTAGTATAAGGGTAGGGCTAGACTTCAACACCGGGGAGCTGTTTTTT. Amino acids: CASSIRVGLDFNTGELFF.

The J gene is TRBJ2-6, the V gene TRBV7-3; D may be TRBD1 (6 bases). Trimming took 2 bases from V and 2 from J, leaving 13 bases between them. This CDR3 contains 17 residues. The germline gives CDR1 SGHTA, CDR2 FQGTGA. The chain's CDR3 is CASSLSSGVPGANVLTF. CDR3 coding DNA: TGTGCCAGCAGCTTATCGTCAGGGGTACCTGGGGCCAACGTCCTGACTTTC.

The chain employs TRBV10-3 and TRBJ2-3; D is uncertain. Germline V gene lookup returns CDR1 ENHRY and CDR2 SYGVKD. The V and J ends lost 11 bases and 0 bases respectively, with 12 bases between them. The CDR3 covers 13 residues. The CDR3 nucleotides read TGTGCCGTCAATGACGGTAGCACAGATACGCAGTATTTT. Protein sequence: CAVNDGSTDTQYF.

The rearrangement uses TRBV6-1 and TRBJ2-7; a weak D match, TRBD1 (6 bases). This CDR3 has 15 residues. The V end lost 7 bases, the J end lost 5 bases, and 21 bases lay between the germline ends. Germline V CDR1 and CDR2: MNHNS, SASEGT. The CDR3 DNA reads as TGTGCCAGCAATAGTTGGGGCAGGGGAAAGAACGAGCAGTACTTC. Protein sequence: CASNSWGRGKNEQYF.

This clone has only one observation. This chain links TRBV7-6 with TRBJ1-3; tentative D call: TRBD1 (5 bases). V lost 6 bases to trimming and J lost 0 bases, with 18 bases between them. CDR1 SGHVS and CDR2 FNYEAQ come from the germline V gene. The CDR3 sequence is 17 residues long. The CDR3 DNA follows: TGTGCCAGCAGTAGGGGCACAGGTTCACTCTCTGGAAACACCATATATTTT. Residues: CASSRGTGSLSGNTIYF.

The chain has TRBV5-6 and TRBJ2-1; the match to TRBD2 covers 9 bases. Germline-derived CDR1 and CDR2 are SGHDT and YYEEEE. V shed 3 bases, J shed 4 bases, and the junction held 14 bases outside the gene matches. This CDR3 contains 18 residues. DNA of the CDR3: TGTGCCAGCAGCTCCACTAGGCGGGAGGGAGCGGGGTACAATGAGCAGTTCTTC. Encoded protein: CASSSTRREGAGYNEQFF. Complete variable domain (other parts from reference TRBV5-6 and TRBJ2-1): DAGVTQSPTHLIKTRGQQVTLRCSPKSGHDTVSWYQQALGQGPQFIFQYYEEEERQRGNFPDRFSGHQFPNYSSELNVNALLLGDSALYLCASSSTRREGAGYNEQFFGPGTRLTVL.

The gene calls are TRBV18 and TRBJ1-1; 7 bases are a match to TRBD1. V was clipped by 3 bases and J by 4 bases; unmatched bases: 2. Germline lookup yields CDR1 KGHSH and CDR2 LQKENI. The CDR3 sequence is 13 residues long. Here the CDR3 reads CASSPTGPTEAFF. CDR3 bases: TGTGCCAGCTCACCGACAGGGCCCACTGAAGCTTTCTTT.

V and J are TRBV6-1 and TRBJ1-5; the match to TRBD1 covers 9 bases. CDR3 length: 17 residues. Germline CDR1 and CDR2: MNHNS and SASEGT. Trimming took 2 bases from V and 7 from J; bases not matched to a gene: 12. CDR3 DNA: TGTGCCAGCAGTGAAAGAACAGGGGGCGAAAAACCCCAGCCCCAGCATTTT. Translated, it gives CASSERTGGEKPQPQHF.

This chain joins TRBV29-1 and TRBJ1-2, with D perhaps matching TRBD1 (6 bases). CDR3 size: 11 residues. Per germline, CDR1 SQVTM and CDR2 ANQGSEA. V was pared by 5 bases and J by 6 bases, with 10 bases between. The CDR3 DNA sequence: TGCAGCGTTCTCGCAGGGGATGGCTACACCTTC. Its protein product is CSVLAGDGYTF. Variable domain in full (rest from reference TRBV29-1 and TRBJ1-2): SAVISQKPSRDICQRGTSLTIQCQVDSQVTMMFWYRQQPGQSLTLIATANQGSEATYESGFVIDKFPISRPNLTFSTLTVSNMSPEDSSIYLCSVLAGDGYTFGSGTRLTVV.

The V and J genes are TRBV28 and TRBJ1-4; D perhaps matches TRBD1 (6 bases). Per the germline V gene, CDR1 is MDHEN and CDR2 is SYDVKM. The CDR3 is 15 residues long. V was shortened by 2 bases and J by 4 bases, with 11 bases between the two germline ends. In DNA form, the CDR3 reads TGTGCCAGCAGTTTAGTGGGGGCCAGTAATGAAAAACTGTTTTTT. It is translated as CASSLVGASNEKLFF.

This chain uses TRBV7-9 with TRBJ2-3; tentative D call: TRBD2 (6 bases). With 4 bases removed from V and 1 base from J, the gap between germline ends came to 15 bases. CDR1 and CDR2 (germline): SEHNR, FQNEAQ (reference sequence). This CDR3 comprises 16 residues. The chain's CDR3 is CASSSGHGGGTDTQYF. CDR3 DNA sequence: TGTGCCAGCAGCTCCGGACATGGCGGGGGCACAGATACGCAGTATTTT.

V is TRBV11-2 and J is TRBJ2-5; 9 nucleotides agree with TRBD2. From germline, CDR1 is SGHAT and CDR2 FQNNGV. The CDR3 sequence is 14 residues long. V shed 8 bases and J 7 bases; nucleotides not matched to a gene: 11. In DNA form, the CDR3 reads TGTGCCAGCCGAGATATAGCGGGAGAATGGACCCAGTACTTC. It is translated as CASRDIAGEWTQYF.

The rearrangement joins TRBV2 to TRBJ2-1; 8 bases line up with TRBD1. Trimming cost V 2 bases and J 12 bases; bases outside gene matches: 15. Germline-derived CDR1 and CDR2 are SNHLY and FYNNEI. CDR3 length: 16 residues. The CDR3 reads CASSESPGQGWDPQFF. The CDR3 DNA is TGTGCCAGCAGTGAATCCCCCGGACAGGGATGGGACCCGCAGTTCTTC.

A single count supports this clone. V is TRBV18 and J is TRBJ2-2; D is unclear. This CDR3 contains 17 residues. The ends were cut back, 0 bases at V and 6 bases at J, with 17 bases in the middle. Germline values: CDR1 KGHSH, CDR2 LQKENI. The CDR3 DNA reads TGTGCCAGCTCACCACCGCAGACTCTCGTGGTGGCCGGGGAGCTGTTTTTT. Protein product: CASSPPQTLVVAGELFF.

The V and J genes are TRBV7-3 and TRBJ2-1; 13 bases agree with TRBD2. Germline assignment: CDR1 SGHTA and CDR2 FQGTGA. This CDR3 spans 16 amino acids. V lost 5 bases, J lost 0 bases, and 1 base stayed unmatched. This chain's CDR3 is CASSRTSGSSYNEQFF. The CDR3 nucleotides read TGTGCCAGCAGCAGGACTAGCGGGAGCTCCTACAATGAGCAGTTCTTC.

The gene calls are TRBV10-3 and TRBJ2-3; no definite D call. Germline V CDR1 and CDR2: ENHRY, SYGVKD. Deletions cut 0 bases from V and 2 bases from J, with 9 bases between. There are 15 residues in the CDR3. CDR3 nucleotides: TGTGCCATCAGTGAGTCTATAGGGTCCACAGATACGCAGTATTTT. Protein: CAISESIGSTDTQYF.

This chain uses TRBV4-1 with TRBJ1-1; D gene unclear. Germline-derived CDR1 and CDR2 are MGHRA and YSYEKL. Trimming pared 4 bases from V and 0 bases from J, leaving 12 bases between. The CDR3 runs to 15 residues. The CDR3 here is CASSLDPAVNTEAFF. The CDR3 DNA follows: TGCGCCAGCAGCCTGGATCCAGCCGTGAACACTGAAGCTTTCTTT.